This T cell receptor (beta chain) was identified in a study of early T cells in non-severe SARS-CoV-2 infection. Study details: The input, bulk RNA from unsorted whole blood, was sequenced, and chains were unpaired. General observations from the study: CD4 and private specificities were missed by VDJdb matching, which favored anti-spike CD8 responses.

Comment on this clonotype: The antigen remains unidentified.

Researchers attached unique molecular identifiers to individual cDNA molecules. TCRdb re-derived calls from the 5' RACE reads in MiXCR, one entry per CDR3 protein. Of 66,000 or so distinct CDR3 sequences listed, approximately 13% are singletons. The CDR3 length is 15 residues. In germline, CDR1 is SGDLS, CDR2 YYNGEE. V trimming: 0 bases; J trimming: 5 bases; junction bases outside the gene matches: 4. This receptor was taken from an adult who was a healthcare worker with PCR-confirmed SARS-CoV-2 infection or an uninfected control (not recorded which). The source material was whole blood. The J gene is TRBJ2-1, the V gene TRBV9; 8 bases agree with TRBD1. This CDR3 is CASSVAPGQDNEQFF. CDR3 sequence (DNA): TGTGCCAGCAGCGTAGCCCCGGGACAGGACAATGAGCAGTTCTTC.